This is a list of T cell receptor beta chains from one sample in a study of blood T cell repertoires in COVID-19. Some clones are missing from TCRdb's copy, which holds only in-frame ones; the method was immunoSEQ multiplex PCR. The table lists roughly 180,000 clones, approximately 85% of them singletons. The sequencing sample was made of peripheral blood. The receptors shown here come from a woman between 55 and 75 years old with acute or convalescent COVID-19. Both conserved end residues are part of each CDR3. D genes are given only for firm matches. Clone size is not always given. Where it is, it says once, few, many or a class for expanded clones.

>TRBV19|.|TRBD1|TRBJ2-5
TGTGCCAGTAGTCCTCCCGGGACAGGGACGGAGACCCAGTACTTC
CASSPPGTGTETQYF
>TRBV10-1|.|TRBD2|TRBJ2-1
TGCGCCAGCAGTGCGACTAGCGGGAAATACAATGAGCAGTTCTTC
CASSATSGKYNEQFF
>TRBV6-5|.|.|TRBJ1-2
TGTGCCAGCAGTACAGGGAGCGGTGGCTACACCTTC
CASSTGSGGYTF
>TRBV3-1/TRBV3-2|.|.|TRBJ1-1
TGTGCCAGCAGCCAAGCGGAATGGGGGGGGACTGAAGCTTTCTTT
CASSQAEWGGTEAFF
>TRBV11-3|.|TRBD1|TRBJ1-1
TGTGCCAGCAGCTCTTACAGGGGTGAGGCGCGAGCTTTCTTT
CASSSYRGEARAFF
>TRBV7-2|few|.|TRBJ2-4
TGTGCCAGCAGCCCAATCGTTGGGAGAAACATTCAGTACTTC
CASSPIVGRNIQYF
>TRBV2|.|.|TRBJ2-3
TGTGCCAGCAGTGAAAGGGGGTACACAGATACGCAGTATTTT
CASSERGYTDTQYF
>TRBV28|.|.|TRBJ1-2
TGTGCCAGTGACAGAGGCTATGGCTACACCTTC
CASDRGYGYTF
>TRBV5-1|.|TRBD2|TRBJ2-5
TGCGCCAGCAGAACTAGCGGGAGCCAAGAGACCCAGTACTTC
CASRTSGSQETQYF
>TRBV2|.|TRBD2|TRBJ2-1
TGTGCCAGCAGTGTACTAGCGGGAGCTGAGCAGTTCTTC
CASSVLAGAEQFF
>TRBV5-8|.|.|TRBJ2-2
TGTGCCAGCAGCCGTCTGTCTACAGGGTACACCGGGGAGCTGTTTTTT
CASSRLSTGYTGELFF
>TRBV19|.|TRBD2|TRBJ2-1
TGTGCCATAGGGACGGGACTAAGGAGGGAGCAGTTCTTC
CAIGTGLRREQFF
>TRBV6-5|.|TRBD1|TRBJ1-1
TGTGCCAGCAGCCTCGACAGGGTGAACACTGAAGCTTTCTTT
CASSLDRVNTEAFF
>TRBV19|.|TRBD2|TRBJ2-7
TGTGCCAGTAGCTCGGGGGGGCCCGCCTACGAGCAGTACTTC
CASSSGGPAYEQYF
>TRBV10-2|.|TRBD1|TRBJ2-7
TGCGCCAGCACTCGCCAGGGGGCGAGAGAGCAGTACTTC
CASTRQGAREQYF